The T cell receptor beta chain described here comes from a study of beta chain features in type 1 diabetes. Expressed TCRB transcripts were sequenced because the isolated RNA had all been reverse transcribed beforehand. Using immunoSEQ multiplex PCR, the repertoire was profiled, and TCRdb retains in-frame clones only, with some absent. Among hundreds of thousands of clones listed, about an eighth were seen once. This clone was found a few times. Its antigen is unidentified. Regarding the study as a whole: Researchers report that Type 1 diabetes patients had moderately but significantly shorter TCRB CDR3s across all four CD4+ subsets. VDJ junctions from type 1 diabetes patients carried fewer insertions and larger deletions.

The CDR3 length is 15 residues. The germline V gene encodes CDR1 MGHRA and CDR2 YSYEKL. After removal of 4 bases from V and 7 bases from J, the junction contained 5 bases not matched to a gene. Input material: naive CD4+ T cells from blood. The TCR sequence derives from a young man with type 1 diabetes. This chain joins TRBV4-1 and TRBJ2-1, with 12 nucleotides matching TRBD2. CDR3 sequence: CASSPSGGAGNEQFF. CDR3 DNA: TGCGCCAGCAGCCCTAGCGGGGGGGCCGGGAATGAGCAGTTCTTC.